One sample yielded the 17 T cell receptor beta chains listed below, sequenced in a study of T cell repertoires in cytomegalovirus infection. No cognate antigen is known for these TCRs. TCRdb used MiXCR to reprocess the reads, holding one entry per CDR3 protein. The data contain some 590,000 distinct CDR3 sequences, 35% to 50% of them seen just once; the ten biggest clones take up around 48%. The sequenced sample was cultured PBMCs, obtained from culture after CMV antigen stimulation. Receptor source: a human donor in good health (CMV status not recorded). Some clones in this sample may be carry-over from other donors' samples.

The chain has TRBV7-9 and TRBJ1-2, with D tentatively TRBD1 (6 bases). Germline CDR1 is SEHNR and CDR2 is FQNEAQ (reference sequence). V was cut by 5 bases and J by 2 bases, with 9 bases left in between. This CDR3 region has 13 residues. The CDR3 protein is CASSGGPNYGYTF. Here the CDR3 DNA reads TGTGCCAGCAGCGGGGGCCCGAACTATGGCTACACCTTC.

The rearrangement uses TRBV6-2 or TRBV6-3 and TRBJ2-7; 9 bases align to TRBD2. There are 16 residues in the CDR3. Germline trimming cut 7 bases from V and 3 bases from J; bases unmatched to any gene: 13. Germline V gene lookup returns CDR1 MNHEY and CDR2 SVGEGT. CDR3 protein: CASTHTGGGGLYEQYF. CDR3 coding DNA: TGTGCCAGCACGCACACCGGCGGGGGGGGGCTCTACGAGCAGTACTTC.

The chain has TRBV6-8 and TRBJ1-5; 7 nucleotides align to TRBD1. Unmatched junction bases numbered 8, after V lost 6 bases and J lost 0 bases. In germline, CDR1 is MNHGY, CDR2 SAAAGT. The CDR3 runs to 16 residues. CDR3 nucleotides: TGTGCCAGCAGGCGGACCGGGACAGTTAGCAATCAGCCCCAGCATTTT. Protein product: CASRRTGTVSNQPQHF.

This clonotype is classed as medium-sized. CDR3 coding DNA: TGTGCCAGCAGCTTATTCTCCTTCGCCGAGCAGTACTTC. Its protein is CASSLFSFAEQYF. The gene calls are TRBV7-6 and TRBJ2-7; D remains unclear. Germline CDR1 reads SGHVS; CDR2 reads FNYEAQ. The CDR3 consists of 13 residues. V was trimmed by 2 bases and J by 6 bases, leaving 11 bases between them. The whole variable domain, filled in from reference TRBV7-6 and TRBJ2-7, reads GAGVSQSPRYKVTKRGQDVALRCDPISGHVSLYWYRQALGQGPEFLTYFNYEAQQDKSGLPNDRFSAERPEGSISTLTIQRTEQRDSAMYRCASSLFSFAEQYFGPGTRLTVT.

The chain is built from TRBV7-3 and TRBJ2-5, with 15 bases matching TRBD2. Germline-derived CDR1 and CDR2 are SGHTA and FQGTGA. This CDR3 comprises 16 residues. V shed 5 bases, J shed 5 bases, and the junction held 6 bases outside the gene matches. The CDR3: CASSNSGTSGRETQYF. The CDR3 DNA sequence: TGTGCCAGCAGCAATTCCGGGACTAGCGGGAGGGAGACCCAGTACTTC.

The chain joins TRBV14 to TRBJ2-5; tentative D call: TRBD1 (6 bases). CDR1 is SGHDN, CDR2 FVKESK, per germline. V was shortened by 3 bases and J by 5 bases, with 19 bases between the two germline ends. The CDR3 loop spans 16 amino acids. CDR3 sequence: CASSHATPGVGETQYF. CDR3 sequence (DNA): TGTGCCAGCAGCCACGCAACGCCAGGGGTGGGGGAGACCCAGTACTTC.

The V gene is TRBV11-2, the J gene TRBJ2-3; TRBD2 aligns across 12 bases. Germline trimming cut 6 bases from V and 8 bases from J; bases unmatched to any gene: 12. Germline V lookup: CDR1 SGHAT, CDR2 FQNNGV. CDR3 length: 16 residues. In nucleotides, the CDR3 is TGTGCCAGCAGTTTGACTAGCGGGGGACCACCCGCTACGCAGTATTTT. Encoded protein: CASSLTSGGPPATQYF.

The chain joins TRBV7-8 to TRBJ2-3; 9 positions agree with TRBD2. CDR3 length: 16 amino acids. CDR1 is SGHVS and CDR2 is FQNEAQ in the germline V gene. Losses at the gene ends were 1 base for V and 4 bases for J; bases not matched to a gene: 6. The DNA for the CDR3 is TGTGCCAGCAGCTTAGTTCGACTAGCGGCCTCAGATACGCAGTATTTT. Translated, it gives CASSLVRLAASDTQYF.

The chain carries TRBV7-2 and TRBJ2-7; D ambiguous. The CDR3 loop spans 15 amino acids. Germline assignment: CDR1 SGHTA and CDR2 FQGNSA. V was trimmed by 0 bases and J by 0 bases, leaving 9 bases between them. The CDR3 region is CASSLAASRSYEQYF. The CDR3 DNA follows: TGTGCCAGCAGCTTAGCGGCCTCGCGCTCCTACGAGCAGTACTTC. The full variable domain, its missing parts supplied by reference TRBV7-2 and TRBJ2-7, is GAGVSQSPSNKVTEKGKDVELRCDPISGHTALYWYRQSLGQGLEFLIYFQGNSAPDKSGLPSDRFSAERTGGSVSTLTIQRTQQEDSAVYLCASSLAASRSYEQYFGPGTRLTVT.

The chain has TRBV12-3 or TRBV12-4 and TRBJ2-3; 9 nucleotides align to TRBD1. The V segment lost 6 bases and the J segment 6 bases; nucleotides outside the gene matches: 4. The CDR3 covers 13 residues. In DNA form, the CDR3 reads TGTGCCAGCAGCCGGACAGGGGTTGATACGCAGTATTTT. This codes for CASSRTGVDTQYF.

This clonotype occurred many times. The chain recombines TRBV7-2 with TRBJ1-4; D gene uncertain. Deletions cut 2 bases from V and 7 bases from J, with 11 bases between. Germline CDR1 and CDR2: SGHTA and FQGNSA. The CDR3 runs 14 residues. CDR3: CASSLTLGGEKLFF. The CDR3 coding sequence is TGTGCCAGCAGCTTAACCTTGGGCGGTGAAAAACTGTTTTTT.

The V gene is TRBV27, the J gene TRBJ1-4; D not resolved. Trimming pared 0 bases from V and 6 bases from J, leaving 8 bases between. The CDR3 extends over 14 amino acids. Germline V gives CDR1 MNHEY, CDR2 SMNVEV (reference sequence). CDR3 DNA: TGTGCCAGCAGTTTATCCGGCGGTTATGAAAAACTGTTTTTT. It yields the protein CASSLSGGYEKLFF.

This rearrangement joins TRBV11-2 to TRBJ2-5; D may be TRBD2 (5 bases). Germline loops: CDR1 SGHAT, CDR2 FQNNGV. V shed 4 bases and J shed 5 bases, with 5 bases lying between them. The CDR3 is 11 residues long. The CDR3, as DNA: TGTGCCAGCAGCTGGGAGGAGACCCAGTACTTC. This gives the protein CASSWEETQYF.

V is TRBV29-1 and J is TRBJ2-5, with 7 positions matching TRBD1. The CDR3 contains 14 residues. Germline V lookup: CDR1 SQVTM, CDR2 ANQGSEA. J was trimmed by 0 bases and V by 4 bases; bases with no gene match: 5. CDR3 region: CSVGVGTDQETQYF. CDR3 bases: TGCAGCGTTGGCGTCGGGACAGACCAAGAGACCCAGTACTTC.

The gene calls are TRBV19 and TRBJ1-5, with D unresolved. CDR1 and CDR2 from the germline V gene are LNHDA and SQIVND (reference sequence). The CDR3 has 13 residues. V lost 3 bases and J lost 6, with 9 bases in between. CDR3 coding DNA: TGTGCCAGTAGTATTGGTGTCGGTCAGCCCCAGCATTTT. Protein: CASSIGVGQPQHF.

This clonotype was observed a few times. This chain joins TRBV7-2 and TRBJ1-4, with 9 bases that match TRBD1. The CDR3 has 15 residues. CDR1 and CDR2 (germline): SGHTA, FQGNSA. Losses at the gene ends were 5 bases for V and 3 bases for J; bases not matched to a gene: 4. CDR3 DNA: TGTGCCAGCAGCCCACAGGGGGCGCCTAATGAAAAACTGTTTTTT. Translated: CASSPQGAPNEKLFF.

This clonotype was found a few times. The gene calls are TRBV10-2 and TRBJ2-1; D may be TRBD2 (6 bases). V lost 4 bases, J lost 0 bases, and 13 bases lay in between. This CDR3 is built from 16 residues. Germline-derived CDR1 and CDR2 are WSHSY and SAAADI. This CDR3 is CASSAGVSSSYNEQFF. The CDR3 region has the DNA TGCGCCAGCAGTGCGGGGGTCTCTAGCTCCTACAATGAGCAGTTCTTC.